A single sample gave rise to the 6 T cell receptor beta chains below, sequenced in a study of T cell responses to AZD1222 COVID-19 vaccine. The table came from immunoSEQ multiplex PCR; TCRdb's copy has only in-frame clones and leaves some out. The sample consists of some 79,000 clones, approximately 83% of them appearing once. The sample in question was peripheral blood, obtained 28 days after the second AZD1222 dose. These TCRs come from an adult who received the AZD1222 COVID-19 vaccine.

This clone appeared once. The V call is TRBV4-3, the J call TRBJ1-1; D not resolved. The CDR3 loop spans 13 amino acids. V was cut by 5 bases and J by 6 bases, with 13 bases left in between. In germline, CDR1 is LGHNA, CDR2 YSLEER. CDR3 amino acids: CASSDFAAAEAFF. The CDR3 nucleotides read TGCGCCAGCAGCGATTTCGCAGCAGCTGAAGCTTTCTTT.

There are a few counts of this clone. The V and J genes are TRBV7-2 and TRBJ1-3, with 8 bases matching TRBD1. The CDR3 is 15 amino acids. The junction had 6 bases not matched to a gene; V was cut back by 6 bases and J by 2 bases. Germline CDR1 and CDR2: SGHTA and FQGNSA. In DNA, the CDR3 is TGTGCCAGCAGTCAGCGACAGGGGACTGGAAACACCATATATTTT. It encodes CASSQRQGTGNTIYF. The variable domain in full, completed from reference TRBV7-2 and TRBJ1-3, reads GAGVSQSPSNKVTEKGKDVELRCDPISGHTALYWYRQSLGQGLEFLIYFQGNSAPDKSGLPSDRFSAERTGGSVSTLTIQRTQQEDSAVYLCASSQRQGTGNTIYFGEGSWLTVV.

The chain recombines TRBV7-2 with TRBJ1-2, with 9 nucleotides matching TRBD1. This CDR3 has 13 amino acids. Unmatched junction bases numbered 6, after V lost 5 bases and J lost 8 bases. Per the germline V gene, CDR1 is SGHTA and CDR2 is FQGNSA. CDR3 residues: CASSPGQGGGYTF. The CDR3, as DNA: TGTGCCAGCAGCCCGGGACAGGGAGGCGGCTACACCTTC.

The chain recombines TRBV9 with TRBJ2-5; no definite D call. Trimming took off 3 bases at V and 5 bases at J, with 8 bases between the two ends. Germline lookup yields CDR1 SGDLS and CDR2 YYNGEE. The CDR3 totals 12 residues. The CDR3 DNA reads TGTGCCAGCAGCGGGCTTGGGGAGACCCAGTACTTC. This sequence encodes CASSGLGETQYF.

The chain uses TRBV6-1 and TRBJ1-3; no reliable D call. Germline CDR1 MNHNS, CDR2 SASEGT. The germline V and J ends were trimmed by 0 bases and 0 bases, with 6 bases remaining between them. The CDR3 runs to 15 residues. The CDR3 DNA is TGTGCCAGCAGTGAAGCGAGGACCTCTGGAAACACCATATATTTT. Its translation is CASSEARTSGNTIYF.

The rearrangement joins TRBV20-1 to TRBJ1-4, with 7 bases fitting TRBD1. Trimming cost V 5 bases and J 8 bases; bases outside gene matches: 2. Germline lookup yields CDR1 DFQATT and CDR2 SNEGSKA (reference sequence). The CDR3 extends over 11 amino acids. CDR3 protein: CSALDREKLFF. The CDR3 region has the DNA TGCAGTGCTTTGGACAGGGAAAAACTGTTTTTT.